This entry lists 2 T cell receptor beta chains sequenced from one sample in a study of T cells and copy number aberrations in small-cell lung cancer. Measured with immunoSEQ multiplex PCR; TCRdb has only the in-frame clones, and not every one. The sample has about 9,600 clones, over 75% seen once. The sequenced sample was normal tissue next to the tumor. All receptors come from a man in his sixties with small cell lung cancer.

The chain combines TRBV5-6 with TRBJ2-5; D might be TRBD2 (6 bases). Germline loops: CDR1 SGHDT, CDR2 YYEEEE. This CDR3 region has 11 residues. Trimming pared 0 bases from V and 10 bases from J, leaving 7 bases between. This CDR3 reads CASSLGRDQYF. The CDR3 region has the DNA TGTGCCAGCAGCTTGGGGCGGGACCAGTACTTC.

The chain combines TRBV2 with TRBJ2-3; no clear D gene. Trimming removed 2 bases at V and 6 bases at J, with 9 bases between. The CDR3 sequence is 13 residues long. Germline V lookup: CDR1 SNHLY, CDR2 FYNNEI. CDR3 loop: CASSERVRDTQYF. The CDR3 nucleotides read TGTGCCAGCAGTGAAAGGGTCCGGGATACGCAGTATTTT.